This T cell receptor (beta chain) stems from a study of blood T cell repertoires in COVID-19. At the level of the study: Collection of acute and convalescent COVID-19 samples took place in the United States, Italy and Spain.

Clones were sequenced by immunoSEQ multiplex PCR, and TCRdb holds only the in-frame ones, with some missing. The profile shows roughly 150,000 clones, around 85% of them singletons. Seattle's cohort entered during active infection and was followed longitudinally. The ends were cut back, 5 bases at V and 10 bases at J, with 16 bases in the middle. Per the germline V gene, CDR1 is SGHKS and CDR2 is YYEKEE (reference sequence). The CDR3 contains 14 residues. V usage is TRBV5-5 and J usage is TRBJ1-6; D gene uncertain. Sequencing was carried out using peripheral blood. The receptor was derived from a woman older than 75 with COVID-19, enrolled during active disease. In DNA form, the CDR3 reads TGTGCCAGCAGTCCGATCGCGGGTCCCTCACCCCTCCACTTT. Protein: CASSPIAGPSPLHF.